Listed below are T cell receptor beta chains from one sample, sequenced in a study of shared clonotypes between healthy human individuals. Clones were read by immunoSEQ multiplex PCR, and TCRdb kept only the in-frame ones, dropping some. The data contain some 2,000,000 clones, approximately 96% of them singletons. The specimen sequenced was naive CD4+ T cells sorted from blood. All receptors come from a man younger than 35 in good health. CDR3s include the opening cysteine and the closing phenylalanine or tryptophan. D genes are given only for firm matches.

j_gene,d_gene,v_gene,CDR3aa,CDR3nt
TRBJ1-2,TRBD1,TRBV19,CASSIDTGGSDGYTF,TGTGCCAGTAGTATAGACACAGGGGGATCGGATGGCTACACCTTC
TRBJ1-5,NA,TRBV27,CASSLGSGDNQPQHF,TGTGCCAGCAGTTTAGGATCAGGGGACAATCAGCCCCAGCATTTT
TRBJ2-3,TRBD2,TRBV2,CATKTSGWADTQYF,TGTGCCACCAAGACTAGCGGGTGGGCAGATACGCAGTATTTT
TRBJ1-6,NA,TRBV5-6,CASSLARGEGNSPLHF,TGTGCCAGCAGCTTAGCCCGGGGAGAAGGTAATTCACCCCTCCACTTT
TRBJ1-6,NA,TRBV6-5,CASKIVGGPDSPLHF,TGTGCCAGCAAAATCGTGGGGGGACCGGATTCACCCCTCCACTTT
TRBJ1-5,NA,TRBV25-1,CASSEGTLRGQPQHF,TGTGCCAGCAGTGAAGGGACCCTGAGGGGTCAGCCCCAGCATTTT
TRBJ2-2,TRBD1,TRBV7-9,CASSRTGVGTGELFF,TGTGCCAGCAGCCGGACAGGGGTGGGCACCGGGGAGCTGTTTTTT
TRBJ2-7,NA,TRBV6-5,CASLAPSTYEQYF,TGTGCCAGCTTAGCCCCGTCCACCTACGAGCAGTACTTC
TRBJ2-7,TRBD1,TRBV2,CASRGQGPSYEQYF,TGTGCCAGCAGGGGACAGGGGCCCTCCTACGAGCAGTACTTC
TRBJ2-7,TRBD2,TRBV7-9,CASSTSGRAHEQYF,TGTGCCAGCAGCACGAGCGGGAGGGCCCACGAGCAGTACTTC
TRBJ1-1,NA,TRBV25-1,CASKGPMNTEAFF,TGTGCCAGTAAGGGACCAATGAACACTGAAGCTTTCTTT
TRBJ2-1,NA,TRBV10-3,CAISGSAEREFF,TGTGCCATCAGTGGATCAGCGGAAAGGGAGTTCTTC
TRBJ1-1,NA,TRBV2,CASNLQTMNTEAFF,TGTGCCAGCAATTTGCAGACGATGAACACTGAAGCTTTCTTT